This T cell receptor (beta chain) was recovered during a study of shared clonotypes between healthy human individuals. For the study at large: CD4 naive cells filled three plates per donor, CD4 memory three, CD8 naive two and CD8 memory one. Study-wide findings and caveats: What naive subsets generally showed was a larger estimated richness than memory subsets showed.

The CDR3 consists of 16 residues. Assay execution proceeded at the deep level. Assay used: immunoSEQ multiplex PCR; TCRdb lists only in-frame clones, some missing. The table has some 120,000 clones, under 70% seen once; the top ten hold roughly 24%. Regarding this clone: Its target is not known.

The chain couples TRBV21-1 to TRBJ2-3. TRBV21-1 constitutes a pseudogene. The sequencing input was memory CD8+ T cells sorted from blood. Stated subset: CD45RO+ cells pooled with CCR7-negative TemRA cells. This clonotype was sampled from a woman younger than 45 in good health. For the CDR3, the DNA is TGTGCCAGCAGAAACGACACTACAGTCATGCAAGATACGCAGTATTTT. Residues: CASRNDTTVMQDTQYF.